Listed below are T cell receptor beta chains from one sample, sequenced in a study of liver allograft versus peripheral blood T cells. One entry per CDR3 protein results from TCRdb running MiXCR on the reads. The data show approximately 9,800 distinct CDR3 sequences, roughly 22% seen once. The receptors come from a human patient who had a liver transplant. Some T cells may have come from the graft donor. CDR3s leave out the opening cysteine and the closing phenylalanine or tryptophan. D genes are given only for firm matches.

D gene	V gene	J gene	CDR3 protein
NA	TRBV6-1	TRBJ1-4	ASGIQAYNEKLF
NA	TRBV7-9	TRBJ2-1	ASSPGSPSSYNEQF
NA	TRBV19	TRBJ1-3	ASSTELKAGGNTIY
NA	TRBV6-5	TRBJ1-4	ASSYSQQVFRVGLGKLF
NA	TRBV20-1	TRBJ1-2	SAPLGQLGDGYT
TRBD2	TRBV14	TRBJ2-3	ASSQDRRASGRGDTQY
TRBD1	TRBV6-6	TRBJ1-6	ASQPGQGAALHYSPLH
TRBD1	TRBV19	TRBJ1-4	ASSIAQGAANEKLF
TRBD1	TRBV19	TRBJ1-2	ASSTGQEGPYGYT
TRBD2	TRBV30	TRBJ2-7	AWSKGLAGPGEQY
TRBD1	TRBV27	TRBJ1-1	ASTDRGDTEAF
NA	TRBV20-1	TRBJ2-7	SARYNEQY
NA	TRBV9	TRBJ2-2	ASSVASANTGELF
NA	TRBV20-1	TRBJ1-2	SASQGDYGYT
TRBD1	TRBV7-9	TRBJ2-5	ASSPDRGQIQETQY
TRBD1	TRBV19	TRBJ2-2	ASSTGGSTGELF
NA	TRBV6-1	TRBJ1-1	ASSARGQGEAF
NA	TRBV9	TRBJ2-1	ASSVYMNEQF
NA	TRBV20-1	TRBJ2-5	SATSGHKRTQY
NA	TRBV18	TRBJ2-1	ASSPMGVSYNEQF
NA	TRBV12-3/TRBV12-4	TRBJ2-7	ASRLQGYEQY
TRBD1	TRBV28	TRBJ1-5	ASSSTEGGRGHQPQH
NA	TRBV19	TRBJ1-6	ASSLDSNSPLH
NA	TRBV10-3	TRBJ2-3	AISEGAGSTDTQY
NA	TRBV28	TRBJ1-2	ASSFGGENYGYT
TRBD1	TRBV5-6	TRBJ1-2	ASSSGQAGNYGYT
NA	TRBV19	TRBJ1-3	ASSTSEAGNTIY
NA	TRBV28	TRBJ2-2	ASSLWTGELF
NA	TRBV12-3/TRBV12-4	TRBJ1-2	ASSLGAGTNYGYT
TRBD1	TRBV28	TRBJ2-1	ASKIGTGGYNEQF
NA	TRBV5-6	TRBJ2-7	ASSSTDGSYEQY
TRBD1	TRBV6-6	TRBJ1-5	ASSYRSWETRDRGRQPQH
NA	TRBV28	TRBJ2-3	ATESRTDTQY
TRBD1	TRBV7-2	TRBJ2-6	ASSSWTDRVTGANVLT
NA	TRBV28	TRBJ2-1	ASSFPPAFSSYNEQF
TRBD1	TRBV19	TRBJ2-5	ASRDRGQETQY
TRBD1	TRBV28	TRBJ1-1	ASSFRGGQGRTEAF
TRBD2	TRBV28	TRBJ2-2	ASSLRSSRLGGGRNTGELF
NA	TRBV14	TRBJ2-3	ASSQLAGVSTDTQY
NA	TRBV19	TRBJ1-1	ASSILDHGAF
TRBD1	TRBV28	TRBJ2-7	ASSPGQGYEQY
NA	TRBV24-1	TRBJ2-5	ATSDLGSPNRVRGETQY
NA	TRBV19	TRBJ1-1	ASKQGQVMNTEAF